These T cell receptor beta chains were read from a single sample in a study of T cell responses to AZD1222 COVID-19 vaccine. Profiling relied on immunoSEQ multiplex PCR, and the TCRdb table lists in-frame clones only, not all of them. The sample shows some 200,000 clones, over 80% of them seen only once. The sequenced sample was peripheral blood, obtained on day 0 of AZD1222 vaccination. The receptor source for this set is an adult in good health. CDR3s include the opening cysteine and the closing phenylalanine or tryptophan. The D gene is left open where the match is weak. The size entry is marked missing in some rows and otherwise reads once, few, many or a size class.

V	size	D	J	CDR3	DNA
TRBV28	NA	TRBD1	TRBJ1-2	CASSPGQVYGYTF	TGTGCCAGCAGTCCGGGACAGGTCTATGGCTACACCTTC
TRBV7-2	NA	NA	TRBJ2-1	CASSSTSGTTPGEQFF	TGTGCCAGCAGCTCGACGTCCGGGACCACCCCCGGTGAGCAGTTCTTC
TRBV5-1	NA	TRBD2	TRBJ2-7	CASSLPSFPGLAVYEQYF	TGCGCCAGCAGCTTGCCAAGCTTCCCGGGACTAGCGGTCTACGAGCAGTACTTC
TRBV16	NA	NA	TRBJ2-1	CASSPLMTGNEQFF	TGTGCCAGCAGCCCGTTAATGACTGGCAATGAGCAGTTCTTC
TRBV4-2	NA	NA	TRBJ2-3	CASSQDNPWEDTQYF	TGTGCCAGCAGCCAAGATAACCCCTGGGAAGATACGCAGTATTTT
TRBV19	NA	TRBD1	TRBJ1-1	CASSHLDRGDTEAFF	TGTGCCAGTAGCCATTTGGACAGGGGGGACACTGAAGCTTTCTTT
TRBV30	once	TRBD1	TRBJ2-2	CAWSRQGSTGELFF	TGTGCCTGGAGTCGACAGGGGTCTACCGGGGAGCTGTTTTTT
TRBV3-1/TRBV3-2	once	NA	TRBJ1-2	CASSQDGRGYGYTF	TGTGCCAGCAGCCAAGATGGGCGGGGCTATGGCTACACCTTC
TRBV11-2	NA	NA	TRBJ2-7	CASSLRVYEQYF	TGTGCCAGCAGCTTGAGGGTCTACGAGCAGTACTTC
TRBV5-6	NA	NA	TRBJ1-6	CASSAAGGVPRSYNSPLHF	TGTGCCAGCAGCGCCGCCGGGGGGGTCCCCCGGTCCTATAATTCACCCCTCCACTTT
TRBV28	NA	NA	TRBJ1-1	CASSTGTPSSTEAFF	TGTGCCAGCAGTACCGGGACACCCTCAAGCACTGAAGCTTTCTTT
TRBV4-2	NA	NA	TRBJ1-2	CASSQDRGTNYGYTF	TGTGCCAGCAGCCAAGATAGGGGTACTAACTATGGCTACACCTTC
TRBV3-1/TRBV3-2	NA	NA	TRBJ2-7	CASSPEHGFYEQYF	TGTGCCAGCAGCCCCGAACATGGCTTCTACGAGCAGTACTTC
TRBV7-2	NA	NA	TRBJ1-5	CASSPDGNQPQHF	TGTGCCAGCAGCCCGGACGGCAATCAGCCCCAGCATTTT
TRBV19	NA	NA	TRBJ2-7	CASSNLYEQYF	TGTGCCAGTAGTAACCTTTACGAGCAGTACTTC
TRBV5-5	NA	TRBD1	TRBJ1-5	CASSLVPGGDQPQHF	TGTGCCAGCAGCTTGGTTCCAGGGGGAGATCAGCCCCAGCATTTT
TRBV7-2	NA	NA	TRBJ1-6	CASSFRDVQPYNSPLHF	TGTGCCAGCAGCTTCAGGGACGTCCAACCGTATAATTCACCCCTCCACTTT
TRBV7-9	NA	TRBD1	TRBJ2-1	CASSPRSGQGYNEQFF	TGTGCCAGCAGTCCACGATCGGGACAGGGCTACAATGAGCAGTTCTTC
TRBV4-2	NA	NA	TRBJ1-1	CASSPRGGNTEAFF	TGTGCCAGCAGCCCAAGAGGGGGGAACACTGAAGCTTTCTTT
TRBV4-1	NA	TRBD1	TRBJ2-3	CASSRSTGSTDTQYF	TGCGCCAGCAGTCGCTCGACAGGGAGCACAGATACGCAGTATTTT
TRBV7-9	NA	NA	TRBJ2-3	CASSLVLAADTQYF	TGTGCCAGCAGCTTGGTCCTAGCCGCAGATACGCAGTATTTT
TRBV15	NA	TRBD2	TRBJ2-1	CATSRDWGLDAAYNEQFF	TGTGCCACCAGCAGAGATTGGGGACTAGACGCGGCCTACAATGAGCAGTTCTTC
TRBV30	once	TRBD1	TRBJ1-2	CAWRSQGAYYGYTF	TGTGCCTGGAGATCACAGGGGGCGTACTATGGCTACACCTTC
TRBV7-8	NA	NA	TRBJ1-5	CASSPRLEQPQHF	TGTGCCAGCAGCCCTCGGTTAGAGCAGCCCCAGCATTTT
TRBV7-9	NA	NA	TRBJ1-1	CATMGGREAFF	TGTGCCACCATGGGGGGCAGAGAAGCTTTCTTT
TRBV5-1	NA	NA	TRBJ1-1	CASSLEGNTEAFF	TGCGCCAGCAGCTTAGAGGGAAACACTGAAGCTTTCTTT
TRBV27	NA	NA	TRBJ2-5	CASRIGNQETQYF	TGTGCCAGCAGGATCGGGAACCAAGAGACCCAGTACTTC
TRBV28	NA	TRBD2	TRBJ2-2	CASSLRGFYGELFF	TGTGCCAGCAGTTTGCGGGGGTTCTACGGGGAGCTGTTTTTT
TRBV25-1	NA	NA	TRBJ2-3	CASSEFEGDTQYF	TGTGCCAGCAGTGAATTTGAGGGGGATACGCAGTATTTT
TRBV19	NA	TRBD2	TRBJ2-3	CASSPREEGDTQYF	TGTGCCAGTAGTCCCCGGGAGGAAGGGGATACGCAGTATTTT
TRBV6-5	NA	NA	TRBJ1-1	CASTWTDNTEAFF	TGTGCCAGCACCTGGACGGATAACACTGAAGCTTTCTTT
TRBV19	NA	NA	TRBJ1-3	CASEAGAGNTIYF	TGTGCCAGTGAGGCGGGGGCTGGAAACACCATATATTTT
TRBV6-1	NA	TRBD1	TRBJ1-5	CASSDYQGADQPQHF	TGTGCCAGCAGTGATTACCAGGGGGCCGATCAGCCCCAGCATTTT
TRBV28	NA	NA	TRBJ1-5	CASSILRRGGHQPQHF	TGTGCCAGCAGTATACTCCGCCGAGGGGGACATCAGCCCCAGCATTTT
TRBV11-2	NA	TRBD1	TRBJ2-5	CASSFGTGQETQYF	TGTGCCAGCAGCTTCGGGACAGGGCAAGAGACCCAGTACTTC
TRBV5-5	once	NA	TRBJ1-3	CASSSPDSGNTIYF	TGTGCCAGCAGCTCGCCGGATTCTGGAAACACCATATATTTT
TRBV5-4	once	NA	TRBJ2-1	CASSLGGRSSYNEQFF	TGTGCCAGCAGCCTGGGGGGCAGGAGCTCCTACAATGAGCAGTTCTTC
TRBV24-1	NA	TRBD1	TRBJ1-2	CATSDGTGNYGYTF	TGTGCCACCAGTGATGGGACAGGCAACTATGGCTACACCTTC
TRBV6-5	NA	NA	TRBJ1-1	CASSYSNLGDTEAFF	TGTGCCAGCAGTTACTCGAATCTAGGAGACACTGAAGCTTTCTTT
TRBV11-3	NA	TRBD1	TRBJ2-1	CASRGTGSSYNEQFF	TGTGCCAGCAGAGGGACAGGGAGCTCCTACAATGAGCAGTTCTTC